One and the same sample provided the 18 T cell receptor beta chains below, sequenced in a study of control samples from healthy donors and cancer patients (dated by TCRdb to 2020 to 2021). The library was obtained by the immunoSEQ multiplex PCR assay. What TCRdb holds here is the immuneACCESS table cut down to in-frame rearrangements. Part of the clones is not present; checked against another copy, under half of the missing clones reflect an unresolved V gene, and the others are unexplained. The sample's records list under 200,000 clones. Jointly, the top ten make up less than 2.5% of the sample. The source material was blood. The origin of the receptors is a woman in her twenties or thirties in good health.

The J gene is TRBJ2-3, the V gene TRBV5-1; no clear D gene. V lost 0 bases to trimming and J lost 2 bases, with 16 bases between them. Germline V gene data show CDR1 as SGHRS and CDR2 as YFSETQ. The CDR3 is 17 amino acids. The CDR3 DNA is TGCGCCAGCAGCTTGGCCGTTCCCATTTACGACACAGATACGCAGTATTTT. It translates to CASSLAVPIYDTDTQYF.

The chain carries TRBV25-1 and TRBJ1-1; no clear D gene. The germline gives CDR1 MGHDK, CDR2 SYGVNS. V was clipped by 8 bases and J by 0 bases, with 13 bases between them. This CDR3 region has 14 residues. CDR3 nucleotide sequence: TGTGCCAGCCGCCCTCGGTTTTTGAACACTGAAGCTTTCTTT. Translation: CASRPRFLNTEAFF.

The rearrangement joins TRBV28 to TRBJ1-3; 9 nucleotides match TRBD1. This CDR3 has 18 amino acids. The V segment lost 5 bases and the J segment 5 bases; nucleotides outside the gene matches: 16. Germline lookup yields CDR1 MDHEN and CDR2 SYDVKM. CDR3 bases: TGTGCCAGCAGTCCTGGCGGCTTAGGACAGGGGTCGAGAAACACCATATATTTT. Protein product: CASSPGGLGQGSRNTIYF.

This chain links TRBV4-3 with TRBJ1-1, with D perhaps TRBD1 (6 bases). The V and J ends lost 0 bases and 7 bases respectively, with 15 bases between them. This CDR3 comprises 15 residues. CDR1 and CDR2 from the germline V gene are LGHNA and YSLEER. This chain's CDR3 is CASSQEFAGAFEAFF. The CDR3 DNA sequence: TGCGCCAGCAGCCAAGAATTCGCGGGGGCTTTTGAAGCTTTCTTT.

As regards this clone: Relative to the germline gene, one junction end is altered; a read error may explain this. The gene calls are TRBV9 and TRBJ1-1; 8 bases match TRBD1. The CDR3 has 17 amino acids. Per germline, CDR1 SGDLS and CDR2 YYNGEE. The CDR3 spells CASSVAGTGGVKTEAFF. As DNA, the CDR3 is TGTGCCAGCAGCGTGGCCGGGACAGGAGGGGTGAAGACTGAAGCTTTCTTT.

The rearrangement links TRBV30 to TRBJ1-5; D gene ambiguous. CDR3 length equals 14 residues. The germline CDR1 and CDR2 sequences are GTSNPN and SVGIG (reference sequence). Trimming removed 0 bases at V and 2 bases at J, with 8 bases between. CDR3: CAWSVRAGNQPQHF. DNA of the CDR3: TGTGCCTGGAGTGTACGGGCGGGCAATCAGCCCCAGCATTTT. Together with reference TRBV30 and TRBJ1-5, the CDR3 gives the full variable domain: SQTIHQWPATLVQPVGSPLSLECTVEGTSNPNLYWYRQAAGRGLQLLFYSVGIGQISSEVPQNLSASRPQDRQFILSSKKLLLSDSGFYLCAWSVRAGNQPQHFGDGTRLSIL.

The V and J genes are TRBV6-2 or TRBV6-3 and TRBJ1-2, with D maybe TRBD1 (5 bases). CDR3 length: 16 amino acids. Germline V gene sequence: CDR1 MNHEY, CDR2 SVGEGT. The V end lost 2 bases, the J end lost 2 bases, and 15 bases lay between the germline ends. The CDR3 sequence is CASSYTLRGGNYGYTF. In DNA, the CDR3 is TGTGCCAGCAGTTACACCCTACGGGGGGGGAACTATGGCTACACCTTC.

The chain carries TRBV28 and TRBJ2-7; D not certain. V was clipped by 6 bases and J by 4 bases, with 7 bases between them. The CDR3 sequence is 11 residues long. The germline V gene has CDR1 MDHEN and CDR2 SYDVKM. Here the CDR3 reads CASSLKYEQYF. The CDR3 bases are TGTGCCAGCAGCCTAAAATACGAGCAGTACTTC.

This sequence joins TRBV27 and TRBJ2-1, with 12 bases that match TRBD2. J was trimmed by 10 bases and V by 7 bases; bases with no gene match: 11. The CDR3 covers 15 residues. The germline CDR1 and CDR2 sequences are MNHEY and SMNVEV (reference sequence). The CDR3: CASTIMTSGGQEQFF. In DNA form, the CDR3 reads TGTGCCAGCACCATCATGACTAGCGGGGGTCAGGAGCAGTTCTTC.

The chain is built from TRBV19 and TRBJ1-4; tentatively, D is TRBD1 (6 bases). Germline CDR1 reads LNHDA; CDR2 reads SQIVND (reference sequence). The V end was cut by 5 bases, the J end by 3 bases, with 13 bases between. The CDR3 consists of 15 residues. CDR3 sequence: CASSRRTGPNEKLFF. In DNA form, the CDR3 reads TGTGCCAGTAGTCGAAGAACAGGGCCTAATGAAAAACTGTTTTTT.

The chain is built from TRBV11-3 and TRBJ1-1, with TRBD1 as a possible D gene (5 bases). The CDR3 is made up of 15 amino acids. Germline V CDR1 and CDR2: SGHNT, YENEEA. Trimming took off 1 base at V and 5 bases at J, with 14 bases between the two ends. The CDR3 here is CASSLGTGGGTEAFF. CDR3 nucleotides: TGTGCCAGCAGCTTAGGAACGGGGGGAGGGACTGAAGCTTTCTTT.

The J gene is TRBJ1-5, the V gene TRBV7-6; no definite D call. The germline gives CDR1 SGHVS, CDR2 FNYEAQ. The CDR3 contains 15 residues. Trimming took off 5 bases at V and 4 bases at J, with 15 bases between the two ends. The CDR3 is CASSPRRGKNQPQHF. The CDR3 nucleotides read TGTGCCAGCAGCCCTCGGCGGGGAAAAAATCAGCCCCAGCATTTT.

V and J are TRBV4-2 and TRBJ1-5, with D unclear. The CDR3 spans 15 residues. The V end lost 0 bases, the J end lost 0 bases, and 6 bases lay between the germline ends. The germline CDR1 and CDR2 sequences are LGHNA and YNFKEQ. The DNA for the CDR3 is TGTGCCAGCAGCCAAGACGTCTATAGCAATCAGCCCCAGCATTTT. Amino acids: CASSQDVYSNQPQHF.

The V and J genes are TRBV12-3 or TRBV12-4 and TRBJ1-6, with D hard to call. The CDR3 has 12 residues. Trimming removed 7 bases at V and 4 bases at J, with 5 bases between. CDR3 amino acids: CASNLYNSPLHF. The CDR3 DNA follows: TGTGCCAGCAACCTATATAATTCACCCCTCCACTTT.

The chain joins TRBV5-1 to TRBJ1-1, with TRBD1 as a possible D gene (5 bases). This CDR3 has 15 amino acids. The V gene lost 2 bases and the J gene lost 4 bases, with 15 bases spanning the gap. Germline CDR1 SGHRS, CDR2 YFSETQ. This CDR3 is CASSLFAGRPTEAFF. The CDR3 DNA reads TGCGCCAGCAGCTTATTCGCAGGGCGCCCCACTGAAGCTTTCTTT.

V usage is TRBV10-3 and J usage is TRBJ2-1; 9 bases fit TRBD2. The CDR3 consists of 11 residues. Germline V lookup: CDR1 ENHRY, CDR2 SYGVKD. Germline trimming cut 10 bases from V and 7 bases from J; bases unmatched to any gene: 2. CDR3 in DNA: TGTGCCAGTGCGGGGGGGAATGAGCAGTTCTTC. It yields the protein CASAGGNEQFF.

The chain employs TRBV25-1 and TRBJ2-7, with D possibly TRBD2 on 6 matching bases. Germline loops: CDR1 MGHDK, CDR2 SYGVNS. The germline V and J ends were trimmed by 8 bases and 2 bases, with 22 bases remaining between them. The CDR3 contains 16 residues. Here the CDR3 reads CASGPGSGLQAYEQYF. CDR3 nucleotide sequence: TGTGCCAGCGGCCCCGGATCGGGACTCCAAGCCTACGAGCAGTACTTC.

The chain employs TRBV7-9 and TRBJ2-2; D may be TRBD1 or TRBD2 (6 bases each). The CDR3 has 15 amino acids. The V end was cut by 5 bases, the J end by 9 bases, with 19 bases between. Germline V gene data show CDR1 as SEHNR and CDR2 as FQNEAQ (reference sequence). The DNA for the CDR3 is TGTGCCAGCAGCGATGTCCCCACAGGGAGGAGGGAGCTGTTTTTT. Protein: CASSDVPTGRRELFF.